Below are 21 T cell receptor beta chains sequenced from a single sample in a study of blood T cells in healthy people across ages. A second PCR, run for about 6 to 11 cycles, used a sample-barcoded 5' primer plus a J-beta primer mix. TCRdb recomputed calls from the 5' RACE reads with MiXCR, one row per CDR3 protein. The data hold around 1,100,000 distinct CDR3 sequences, with roughly two fifths observed a single time. Source material: blood. These receptors were collected from a man aged 18 to 30 in good health.

The chain uses TRBV6-2 or TRBV6-3 and TRBJ1-1; D possibly corresponds to TRBD1 (5 bases). CDR3 length equals 14 residues. In germline, CDR1 is MNHEY, CDR2 SVGEGT. V lost 2 bases and J lost 2, with 9 bases in between. CDR3 in amino acids: CASSYPTVNTEAFF. As DNA, the CDR3 is TGTGCCAGCAGTTACCCGACAGTCAACACTGAAGCTTTCTTT.

CDR3 residues: CASSQETGRHTEAFF. CDR3 bases: TGTGCCAGCAGCCAAGAGACAGGGCGACACACTGAAGCTTTCTTT. The gene calls are TRBV4-2 and TRBJ1-1; 7 bases fit TRBD1. V lost 0 bases to trimming and J lost 3 bases; unmatched junction nucleotides: 4. This CDR3 contains 15 residues. CDR1 and CDR2 from the germline V gene are LGHNA and YNFKEQ.

This clonotype has ten or more counts. The rearrangement joins TRBV7-7 to TRBJ2-1; D uncertain. Germline V CDR1 and CDR2: SSHAT, FNYEAQ (reference sequence). The CDR3 loop spans 16 amino acids. V was pared by 5 bases and J by 9 bases, with 23 bases between. In nucleotides, the CDR3 is TGTGCCAGCAGCCCATCACCGGCCATTCAAGATGGTGAGCAGTTCTTC. This sequence encodes CASSPSPAIQDGEQFF. Based on the CDR3 plus reference TRBV7-7 and TRBJ2-1, the full variable domain is GAGVSQSPRYKVTKRGQDVTLRCDPISSHATLYWYQQALGQGPEFLTYFNYEAQPDKSGLPSDRFSAERPEGSISTLTIQRTEQRDSAMYRCASSPSPAIQDGEQFFGPGTRLTVL.

The rearrangement links TRBV7-9 to TRBJ2-1; D uncertain. The CDR3 sequence is 16 residues long. V lost 3 bases to trimming and J lost 4 bases, with 16 bases between them. Per germline, CDR1 SEHNR and CDR2 FQNEAQ (reference sequence). The CDR3, as DNA: TGTGCCAGCAGCTTCGGCTTTGGGAATTCATACAATGAGCAGTTCTTC. Translation: CASSFGFGNSYNEQFF.

The chain joins TRBV25-1 to TRBJ1-1; D uncertain. Trimming stripped 8 bases from V and 3 bases from J, with 13 bases between. The CDR3 is 13 amino acids. Germline V lookup: CDR1 MGHDK, CDR2 SYGVNS. CDR3 in amino acids: CASESEWDTEAFF. The CDR3 region has the DNA TGTGCCAGCGAGAGCGAGTGGGACACTGAAGCTTTCTTT.

The chain uses TRBV20-1 and TRBJ2-1; perhaps TRBD2 as D (5 bases). This CDR3 is built from 12 residues. The ends were cut back, 1 base at V and 10 bases at J, with 11 bases in the middle. CDR1 and CDR2 (germline): DFQATT, SNEGSKA (reference sequence). CDR3 DNA: TGCAGTGCTAGAGGGGGAGCAGAGGAGCAGTTCTTC. Translating gives CSARGGAEEQFF.

This clonotype appeared a few times. V usage is TRBV13 and J usage is TRBJ1-2; a possible D gene is TRBD1 (6 bases). This CDR3 region has 14 residues. Trimming pared 3 bases from V and 5 bases from J, leaving 13 bases between. Germline V lookup: CDR1 PRHDT, CDR2 FYEKMQ (reference sequence). CDR3 loop: CASSLSRDIYGYTF. CDR3 in DNA: TGTGCCAGCAGCTTGTCCCGGGACATATATGGCTACACCTTC.

CDR3 amino acids: CASSSFTLARGGYTF. Written as DNA, the CDR3 is TGTGCCAGCAGCTCATTTACGCTCGCCCGGGGAGGCTACACCTTC. J is TRBJ1-2 and V is TRBV7-9; D gene uncertain. The CDR3 totals 15 residues. Trimming removed 4 bases from V and 8 bases from J, with 20 bases in between. Per germline, CDR1 SEHNR and CDR2 FQNEAQ (reference sequence).

This clonotype was counted at least ten times. The genes are TRBV4-1 and TRBJ2-3; a possible D gene is TRBD2 (5 bases). The CDR3 loop spans 17 amino acids. CDR1 MGHRA and CDR2 YSYEKL come from the germline V gene. Trimming cost V 0 bases and J 3 bases, with 16 bases left between them. CDR3 amino acids: CASSQERPGNPTDTQYF. DNA for the CDR3: TGCGCCAGCAGCCAAGAAAGGCCGGGGAACCCGACAGATACGCAGTATTTT.

This clonotype has a handful of counts. The chain carries TRBV9 and TRBJ1-1; no clear D gene. This CDR3 region has 13 residues. The germline CDR1 and CDR2 sequences are SGDLS and YYNGEE. Trimming left V 0 bases short and J 6 bases short, with 9 bases between. CDR3 sequence: CASSVGDISEAFF. The CDR3 DNA sequence: TGTGCCAGCAGCGTAGGTGACATTTCTGAAGCTTTCTTT.

This chain links TRBV6-2 or TRBV6-3 with TRBJ2-1; D may be TRBD1 (5 bases). This CDR3 region has 19 residues. Germline V CDR1 and CDR2: MNHEY, SVGEGT. V was shortened by 2 bases and J by 0 bases, with 20 bases between the two germline ends. CDR3 protein: CASSYTLFGTGSSYNEQFF. The CDR3 DNA reads TGTGCCAGCAGTTACACCCTCTTCGGAACAGGCAGCTCCTACAATGAGCAGTTCTTC.

Concerning this clonotype itself: The junction departs from germline at one end; a sequencing error may be responsible. V is TRBV5-1 and J is TRBJ1-5; perhaps TRBD1 as D (5 bases). Germline-derived CDR1 and CDR2 are SGHRS and YFSETQ. The CDR3 is made up of 14 amino acids. The CDR3 DNA follows: TGCGCCAGCAGCGTTACAGGAGACAATGAGCCCCAGCATTTT. Amino acid sequence: CASSVTGDNEPQHF. The full variable domain, in which reference TRBV5-1 and TRBJ1-5 provide the parts outside the CDR3, is KAGVTQTPRYLIKTRGQQVTLSCSPISGHRSVSWYQQTPGQGLQFLFEYFSETQRNKGNFPGRFSGRQFSNSRSEMNVSTLELGDSALYLCASSVTGDNEPQHFGDGTRLSIL.

The genes are TRBV6-5 and TRBJ1-6; D remains ambiguous. CDR1 and CDR2 (germline): MNHEY, SVGAGI. CDR3 length: 15 residues. Trimming took off 0 bases at V and 9 bases at J, with 12 bases between the two ends. CDR3 residues: CASSYSRGGSSPLHF. The CDR3 nucleotides read TGTGCCAGCAGTTACTCTCGGGGTGGGAGTTCACCCCTCCACTTT.

V and J are TRBV7-9 and TRBJ2-6; D gene ambiguous. This CDR3 spans 14 amino acids. The V and J ends lost 4 bases and 2 bases respectively, with 6 bases between them. Germline CDR1 is SEHNR and CDR2 is FQNEAQ (reference sequence). CDR3 DNA: TGTGCCAGCAGCTCCCTGACTGGGGCCAACGTCCTGACTTTC. Residues: CASSSLTGANVLTF.

This clonotype appeared a few times. The chain is built from TRBV12-3 or TRBV12-4 and TRBJ1-2; TRBD1 aligns across 9 bases. J was trimmed by 2 bases and V by 4 bases; bases with no gene match: 5. The CDR3 contains 15 residues. CDR3 sequence reads: CASSSYRGQNYGYTF. Written as DNA, the CDR3 is TGTGCCAGCAGTTCCTACAGGGGGCAAAACTATGGCTACACCTTC.

This chain joins TRBV20-1 and TRBJ2-7; D is tentatively TRBD1 or TRBD2 (5 bases each). From germline, CDR1 is DFQATT and CDR2 SNEGSKA (reference sequence). V was pared by 2 bases and J by 0 bases, with 8 bases between. This CDR3 region has 13 residues. The chain's CDR3 is CSARRDHSYEQYF. The CDR3 coding sequence is TGCAGTGCTAGACGGGACCACTCCTACGAGCAGTACTTC.

As for this clonotype: One end of the junction does not line up with germline, which may come from a read error. The genes are TRBV13 and TRBJ1-6, with a possible D match to TRBD1 (6 bases). The CDR3 extends over 16 amino acids. The germline V gene encodes CDR1 PRHDT and CDR2 FYEKMQ (reference sequence). CDR3 in DNA: TGTGCCAGCACCATTAAGGGGGGGGCAAATAATTTACCCCTCCACTTT. Its translation is CASTIKGGANNLPLHF.

This clonotype was counted a few times. This chain joins TRBV10-3 and TRBJ2-3; D might be TRBD1 (5 bases). CDR3 length: 16 amino acids. Trimming stripped 0 bases from V and 0 bases from J, with 10 bases between. Germline V CDR1 and CDR2: ENHRY, SYGVKD. The CDR3 coding sequence is TGTGCCATCAGTGAGTCGGAAGGGGCAAGCACAGATACGCAGTATTTT. It specifies CAISESEGASTDTQYF.

A word on this clonotype: With a much larger clone just one base away, this may be a read error. The rearrangement uses TRBV20-1 and TRBJ2-5; 8 nucleotides align to TRBD2. After removal of 2 bases from V and 11 bases from J, the junction contained 13 bases not matched to a gene. The CDR3 runs to 14 residues. Germline-derived CDR1 and CDR2 are DFQATT and SNEGSKA (reference sequence). The chain's CDR3 is CSARKRGIDNEQYF. CDR3 nucleotides: TGCAGTGCTAGAAAGCGGGGGATTGACAATGAGCAGTACTTC.

V gene TRBV7-2 combines with J gene TRBJ1-1, with a tentative D call TRBD1 (5 bases). Per germline, CDR1 SGHTA and CDR2 FQGNSA. V lost 7 bases and J lost 4, with 16 bases in between. There are 14 residues in the CDR3. DNA for the CDR3: TGTGCCAGCACCCTCGGAGGTCAGGGCACTGAAGCTTTCTTT. Amino acids: CASTLGGQGTEAFF.

To note about this clonotype: One end of the junction does not line up with germline, which may come from a read error. The J gene is TRBJ2-2, the V gene TRBV3-1; D not certain. Per the germline V gene, CDR1 is LGHDT and CDR2 is YNNKEL (reference sequence). The CDR3 spans 13 residues. CDR3 in DNA: TGTGCCAACAGCCCACGTGGCGGCGGGGAGCTGTTTTTT. Its protein is CANSPRGGGELFF. Complete variable domain (other parts from reference TRBV3-1 and TRBJ2-2): DTAVSQTPKYLVTQMGNDKSIKCEQNLGHDTMYWYKQDSKKFLKIMFSYNNKELIINETVPNRFSPKSPDKAHLNLHINSLELGDSAVYFCANSPRGGGELFFGEGSRLTVL.